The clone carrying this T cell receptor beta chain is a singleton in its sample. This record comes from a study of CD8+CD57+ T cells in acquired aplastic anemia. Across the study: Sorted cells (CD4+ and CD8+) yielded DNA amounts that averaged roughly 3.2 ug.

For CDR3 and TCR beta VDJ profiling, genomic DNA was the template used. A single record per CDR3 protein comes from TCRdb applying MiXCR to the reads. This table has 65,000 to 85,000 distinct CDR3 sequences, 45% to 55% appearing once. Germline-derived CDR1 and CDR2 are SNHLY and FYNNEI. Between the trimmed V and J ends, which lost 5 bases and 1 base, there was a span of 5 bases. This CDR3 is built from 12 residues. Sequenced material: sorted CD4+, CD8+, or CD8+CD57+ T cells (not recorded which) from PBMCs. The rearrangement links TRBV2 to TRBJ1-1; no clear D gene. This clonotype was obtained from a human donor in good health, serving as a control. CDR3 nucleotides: TGTGCCAGCAGTTACCGGAACACTGAAGCTTTCTTT. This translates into CASSYRNTEAFF.